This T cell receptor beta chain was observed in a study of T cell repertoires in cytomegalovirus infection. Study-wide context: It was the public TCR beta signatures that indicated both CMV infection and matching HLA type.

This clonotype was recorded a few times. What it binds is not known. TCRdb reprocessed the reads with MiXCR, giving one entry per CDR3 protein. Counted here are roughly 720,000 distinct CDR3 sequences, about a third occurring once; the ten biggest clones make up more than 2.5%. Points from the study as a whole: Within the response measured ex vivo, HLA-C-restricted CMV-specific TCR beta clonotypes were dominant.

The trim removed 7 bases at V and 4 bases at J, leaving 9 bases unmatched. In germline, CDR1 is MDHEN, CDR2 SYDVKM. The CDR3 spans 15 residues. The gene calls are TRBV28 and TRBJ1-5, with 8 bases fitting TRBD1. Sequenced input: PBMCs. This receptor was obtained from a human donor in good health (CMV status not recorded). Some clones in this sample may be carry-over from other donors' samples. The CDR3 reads CASTDGQGQNQPQHF. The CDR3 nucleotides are TGTGCCAGCACCGACGGACAGGGCCAAAATCAGCCCCAGCATTTT. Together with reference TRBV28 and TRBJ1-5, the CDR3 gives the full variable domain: DVKVTQSSRYLVKRTGEKVFLECVQDMDHENMFWYRQDPGLGLRLIYFSYDVKMKEKGDIPEGYSVSREKKERFSLILESASTNQTSMYLCASTDGQGQNQPQHFGDGTRLSIL.